The clone carrying this T cell receptor beta chain has just one count. Antigen specificity is unknown. One entry per CDR3 protein results from TCRdb running MiXCR on the reads. The sample contains hundreds of thousands of distinct CDR3 sequences, approximately 40% of which appear only once. CDR1 and CDR2 (germline): SGHTA, FQGNSA. Trimming left V 7 bases short and J 4 bases short, with 17 bases between. This CDR3 has 14 residues. This sample is drawn from a study of T cell repertoires in cytomegalovirus infection. Study-level information: Matching HLA type and CMV infection were both indicated by public TCR beta signatures.

Study results and limitations: Accumulated public TCR beta family frequency recognized individuals carrying CMV together with the relevant HLA.

The genes are TRBV7-2 and TRBJ2-7; maybe TRBD2 (6 bases). The material sequenced was PBMCs. The receptor's source is a human donor in good health (CMV status not recorded). Some clones in this sample may be carry-over from other donors' samples. CDR3 coding DNA: TGTGCCAGCAAGCTCAACAGTGCGGGGTACGAGCAGTACTTC. It codes for CASKLNSAGYEQYF.